A single TCR beta chain is shown here with its context. A much larger clone is a single base away; this may be a read error. V gave up 2 bases and J gave up 7 bases; unmatched junction bases: 10. The CDR3 runs to 15 residues. The germline V gene has CDR1 SEHNR and CDR2 FQNEAQ (reference sequence). The data were taken from a study of tumor and adjacent non-tumor tissue in lung cancer. Study-wide background: Patients were aged roughly 31 to 76, about 10 men and roughly five women, stage I to III.

The template was RNA from unsorted bulk tissue. Three rounds of nested PCR, following a modified ARM-PCR protocol, produced the TCRbeta library. TCRdb re-called the multiplex PCR reads through MiXCR, storing one row per CDR3 protein. The sample holds just over 200,000 distinct CDR3 sequences; 70% to 75% are singletons and the top ten take almost 25%. The sequencing sample was made of lung tumor tissue. This TCR was sampled from a man in his 60s with non-small cell lung cancer. The rearrangement links TRBV7-9 to TRBJ2-7; 8 bases are shared with TRBD1. The CDR3 here is CASSLRQGNWWEQYF. DNA of the CDR3: TGTGCCAGCAGCTTACGACAGGGGAATTGGTGGGAGCAGTACTTC.